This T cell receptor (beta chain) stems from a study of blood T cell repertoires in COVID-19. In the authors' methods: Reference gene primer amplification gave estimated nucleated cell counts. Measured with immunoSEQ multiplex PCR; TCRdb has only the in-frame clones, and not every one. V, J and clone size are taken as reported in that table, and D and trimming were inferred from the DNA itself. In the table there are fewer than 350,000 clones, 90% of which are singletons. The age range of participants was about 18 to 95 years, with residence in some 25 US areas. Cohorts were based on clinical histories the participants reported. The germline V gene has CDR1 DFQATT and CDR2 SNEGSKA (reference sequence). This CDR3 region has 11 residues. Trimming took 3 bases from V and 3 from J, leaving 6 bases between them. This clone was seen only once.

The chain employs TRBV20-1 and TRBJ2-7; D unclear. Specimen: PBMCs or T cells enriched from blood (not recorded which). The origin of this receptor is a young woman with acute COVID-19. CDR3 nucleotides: TGCAGTGCTAGTCGAGACTACGAGCAGTACTTC. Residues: CSASRDYEQYF.